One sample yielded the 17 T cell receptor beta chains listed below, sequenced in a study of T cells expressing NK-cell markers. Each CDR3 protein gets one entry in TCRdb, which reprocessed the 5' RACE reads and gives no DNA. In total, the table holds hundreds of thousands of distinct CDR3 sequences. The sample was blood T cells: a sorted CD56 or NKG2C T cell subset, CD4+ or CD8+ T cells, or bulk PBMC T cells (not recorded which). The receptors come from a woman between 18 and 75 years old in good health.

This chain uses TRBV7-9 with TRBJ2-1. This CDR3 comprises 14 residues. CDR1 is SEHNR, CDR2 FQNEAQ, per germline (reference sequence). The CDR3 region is CASSLASWYNEQFF.

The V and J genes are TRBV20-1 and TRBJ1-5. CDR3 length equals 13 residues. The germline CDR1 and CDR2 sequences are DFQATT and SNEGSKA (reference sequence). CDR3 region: CSARDGGNQPQHF.

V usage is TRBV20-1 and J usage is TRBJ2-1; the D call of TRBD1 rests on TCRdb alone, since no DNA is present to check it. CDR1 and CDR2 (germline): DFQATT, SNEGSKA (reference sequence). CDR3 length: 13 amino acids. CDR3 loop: CSARGGRDNEQFF.

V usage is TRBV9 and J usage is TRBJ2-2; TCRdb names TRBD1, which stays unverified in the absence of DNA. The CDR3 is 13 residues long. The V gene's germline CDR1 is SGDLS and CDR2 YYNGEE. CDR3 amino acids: CASQDRGSGELFF.

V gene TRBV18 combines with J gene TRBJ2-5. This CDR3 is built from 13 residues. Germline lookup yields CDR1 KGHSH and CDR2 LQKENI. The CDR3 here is CASSPGRQETQYF.

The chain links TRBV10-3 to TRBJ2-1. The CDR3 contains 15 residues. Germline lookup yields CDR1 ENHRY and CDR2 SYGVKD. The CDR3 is CAISIKQDSYNEQFF.

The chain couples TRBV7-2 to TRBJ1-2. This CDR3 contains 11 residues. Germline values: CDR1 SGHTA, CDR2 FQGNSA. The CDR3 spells CASSFQYGYTF.

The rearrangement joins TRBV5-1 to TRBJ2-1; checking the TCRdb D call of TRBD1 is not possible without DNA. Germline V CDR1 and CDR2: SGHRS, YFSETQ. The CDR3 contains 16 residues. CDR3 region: CASSPGRVNSYNEQFF.

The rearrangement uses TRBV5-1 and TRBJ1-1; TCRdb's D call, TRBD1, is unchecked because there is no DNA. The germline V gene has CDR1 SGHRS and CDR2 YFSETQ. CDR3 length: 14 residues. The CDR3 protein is CASAPLGANTEAFF.

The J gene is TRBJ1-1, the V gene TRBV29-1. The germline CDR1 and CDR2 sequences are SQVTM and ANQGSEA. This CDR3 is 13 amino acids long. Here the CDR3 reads CSVGNRKNTEAFF.

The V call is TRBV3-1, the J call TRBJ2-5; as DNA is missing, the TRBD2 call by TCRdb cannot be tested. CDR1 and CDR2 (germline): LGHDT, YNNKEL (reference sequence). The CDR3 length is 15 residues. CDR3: CASSPENGPQETQYF.

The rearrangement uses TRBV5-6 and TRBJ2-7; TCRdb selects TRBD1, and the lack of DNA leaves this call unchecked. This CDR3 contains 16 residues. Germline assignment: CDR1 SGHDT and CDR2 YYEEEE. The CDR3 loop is CASSLDSGGTTYEQYF.

This chain's CDR3 is CASSQDRGRVNEQFF. This sequence joins TRBV3-1 and TRBJ2-1; the D gene TCRdb calls, TRBD1, cannot be checked with no DNA. The CDR3 contains 15 residues. The germline CDR1 and CDR2 sequences are LGHDT and YNNKEL (reference sequence).

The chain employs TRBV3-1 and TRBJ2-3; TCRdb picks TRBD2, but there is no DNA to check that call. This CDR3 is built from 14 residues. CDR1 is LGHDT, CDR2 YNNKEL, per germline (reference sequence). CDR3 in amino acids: CASSHASHTDTQYF.

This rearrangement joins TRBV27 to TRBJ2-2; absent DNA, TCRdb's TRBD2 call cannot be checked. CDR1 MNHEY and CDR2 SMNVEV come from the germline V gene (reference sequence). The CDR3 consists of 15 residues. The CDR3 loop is CASTPAGGITGELFF.

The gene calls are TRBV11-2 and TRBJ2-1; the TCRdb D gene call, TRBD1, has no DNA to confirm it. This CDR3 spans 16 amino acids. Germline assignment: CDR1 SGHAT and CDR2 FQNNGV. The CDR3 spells CASSLAGTGIYNEQFF.

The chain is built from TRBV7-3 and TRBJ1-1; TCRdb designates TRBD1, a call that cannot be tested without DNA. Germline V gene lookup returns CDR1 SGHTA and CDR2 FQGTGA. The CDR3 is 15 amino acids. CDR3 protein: CASSTGTDMNTEAFF.